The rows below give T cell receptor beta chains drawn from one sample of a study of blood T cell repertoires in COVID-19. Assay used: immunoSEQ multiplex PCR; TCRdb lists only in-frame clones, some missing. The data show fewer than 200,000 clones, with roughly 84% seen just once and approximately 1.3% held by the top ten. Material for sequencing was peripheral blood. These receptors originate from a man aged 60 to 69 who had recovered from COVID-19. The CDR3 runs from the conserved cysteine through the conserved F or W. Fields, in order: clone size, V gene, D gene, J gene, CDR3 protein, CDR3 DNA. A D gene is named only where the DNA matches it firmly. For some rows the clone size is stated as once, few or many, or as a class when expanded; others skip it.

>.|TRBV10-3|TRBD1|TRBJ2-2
CAISPGQGASGELFF
TGTGCCATCAGTCCGGGACAGGGGGCGTCCGGGGAGCTGTTTTTT
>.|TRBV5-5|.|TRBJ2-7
CASSLSDGRGEQYF
TGTGCCAGCAGTCTTTCCGACGGTAGAGGGGAGCAGTACTTC
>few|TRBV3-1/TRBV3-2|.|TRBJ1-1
CASSPRQGYTEAFF
TGTGCCAGCAGCCCCAGGCAGGGTTACACTGAAGCTTTCTTT
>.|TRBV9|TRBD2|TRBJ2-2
CASSVGPQRGGTGELFF
TGTGCCAGCAGCGTAGGACCCCAGCGGGGGGGAACCGGGGAGCTGTTTTTT
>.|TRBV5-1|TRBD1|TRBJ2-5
CASSSRTGKVETQYF
TGCGCCAGCAGCTCTCGGACAGGGAAGGTGGAGACCCAGTACTTC
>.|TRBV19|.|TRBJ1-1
CASSIGGFTEAFF
TGTGCCAGTAGTATTGGGGGGTTCACTGAAGCTTTCTTT
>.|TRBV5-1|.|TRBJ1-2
CASSPGLNYGYTF
TGCGCCAGCAGCCCTGGACTGAACTATGGCTACACCTTC
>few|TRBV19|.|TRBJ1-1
CASSRRGGNTEAFF
TGTGCCAGTTCCCGAAGGGGCGGGAACACTGAAGCTTTCTTT
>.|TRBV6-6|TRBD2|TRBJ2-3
CASSSLASGEKDTQYF
TGTGCCAGCAGCTCCCTGGCTAGCGGGGAGAAAGATACGCAGTATTTT
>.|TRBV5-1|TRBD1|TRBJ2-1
CASGDSSYNEQFF
TGCGCCAGCGGGGACAGCTCCTACAATGAGCAGTTCTTC
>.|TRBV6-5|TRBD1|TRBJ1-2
CASSYQRQGLPHGYTF
TGTGCCAGCAGTTATCAACGACAGGGGCTCCCTCATGGCTACACCTTC
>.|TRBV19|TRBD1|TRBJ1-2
CASSRKGTGGSDYGYTF
TGTGCCAGTAGTCGAAAGGGGACAGGGGGCTCAGACTATGGCTACACCTTC
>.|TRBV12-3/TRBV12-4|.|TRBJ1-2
CASSFGHLGYTF
TGTGCCAGCAGTTTCGGTCATCTTGGCTACACCTTC
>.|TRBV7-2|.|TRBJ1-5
CASSTLARGGGQPQHF
TGTGCCAGCAGCACCTTGGCCAGGGGCGGGGGTCAGCCCCAGCATTTT
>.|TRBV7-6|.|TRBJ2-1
CASSLAGGPGNEQFF
TGTGCCAGCAGCTTAGCGGGGGGGCCTGGCAATGAGCAGTTCTTC
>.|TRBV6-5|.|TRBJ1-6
CASQPGLGNSPLHF
TGTGCCAGCCAACCTGGGCTGGGCAATTCACCCCTCCACTTT
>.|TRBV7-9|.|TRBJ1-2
CASSFYGQSNYGYTF
TGTGCCAGCAGCTTTTATGGACAGTCTAACTATGGCTACACCTTC
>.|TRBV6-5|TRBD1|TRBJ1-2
CASSLQGSKGYTF
TGTGCCAGCAGCCTACAGGGGAGTAAGGGCTACACCTTC
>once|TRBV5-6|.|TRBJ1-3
CASSPGTDSGNTIYF
TGTGCCAGCAGCCCCGGGACTGACTCTGGAAACACCATATATTTT
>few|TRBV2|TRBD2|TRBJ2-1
CASSPSGGAAREQFF
TGTGCCAGCAGCCCGAGCGGGGGGGCCGCGCGGGAGCAGTTCTTC
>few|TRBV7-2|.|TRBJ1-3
CASSWGGSSGNTIYF
TGTGCCAGCAGCTGGGGGGGAAGCTCTGGAAACACCATATATTTT
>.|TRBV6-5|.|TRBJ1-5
CASSYSRQSNQPQHF
TGTGCCAGCAGTTACTCGCGGCAGAGCAATCAGCCCCAGCATTTT
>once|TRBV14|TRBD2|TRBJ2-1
CASSHTLAGSNEQFF
TGTGCCAGCAGCCACACGCTAGCGGGATCCAATGAGCAGTTCTTC
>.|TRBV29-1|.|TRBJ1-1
CSAIRIFGQTNTEAFF
TGCAGCGCTATCCGTATCTTCGGACAGACGAACACTGAAGCTTTCTTT
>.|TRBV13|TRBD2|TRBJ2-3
CASSPGLAGGLKDTQYF
TGTGCCAGCAGCCCGGGACTAGCGGGGGGGCTTAAAGATACGCAGTATTTT
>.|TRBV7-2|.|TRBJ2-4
CASSLDPLFQYF
TGTGCCAGCAGCTTAGACCCACTGTTTCAGTACTTC
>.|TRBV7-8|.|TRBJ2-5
CASSLWPAGKQETQYF
TGTGCCAGCAGCTTATGGCCAGCGGGTAAACAAGAGACCCAGTACTTC
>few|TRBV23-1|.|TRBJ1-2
CASPTWRGRTSNYGYTF
TGCGCCAGCCCCACTTGGCGGGGGAGGACTTCTAACTATGGCTACACCTTC
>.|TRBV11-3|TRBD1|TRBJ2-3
CASSFGHDRAYTDTQYF
TGTGCCAGCAGCTTCGGCCACGACAGGGCCTACACAGATACGCAGTATTTT
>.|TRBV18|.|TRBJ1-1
CASSPLVEGVRTEAFF
TGTGCCAGCTCACCATTAGTCGAAGGGGTGCGAACTGAAGCTTTCTTT
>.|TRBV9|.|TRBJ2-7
CASSPRGSYEQYF
TGTGCCAGCAGTCCGAGGGGGTCCTACGAGCAGTACTTC
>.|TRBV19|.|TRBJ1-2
CASIPVGQGSDGYTF
TGTGCCAGTATCCCCGTAGGGCAGGGGAGCGATGGCTACACCTTC
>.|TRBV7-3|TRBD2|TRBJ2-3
CASSPVGGGADTQYF
TGTGCCAGCAGCCCTGTCGGCGGGGGGGCAGATACGCAGTATTTT
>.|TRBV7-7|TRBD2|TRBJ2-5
CASSLGGSGGARETQYF
TGTGCTAGCAGCTTAGGCGGCAGCGGGGGGGCCAGGGAGACCCAGTACTTC
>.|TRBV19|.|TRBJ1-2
CASKDGGLDYGYTF
TGTGCCAGTAAGGACGGAGGCTTAGACTATGGCTACACCTTC
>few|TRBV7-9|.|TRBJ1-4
CASSLARGREGVKLFF
TGTGCCAGCAGCTTAGCGAGAGGCAGGGAAGGTGTAAAACTGTTTTTT
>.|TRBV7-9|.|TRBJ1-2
CASSLGINSREGYTF
TGTGCCAGCAGCTTAGGGATAAACAGCCGGGAAGGCTACACCTTC
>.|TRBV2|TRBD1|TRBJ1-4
CASSEARTGGGEKLFF
TGTGCCAGCAGTGAAGCCCGGACAGGGGGGGGCGAAAAACTGTTTTTT
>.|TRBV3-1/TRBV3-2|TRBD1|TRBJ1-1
CASSPNRGWTEAFF
TGTGCCAGCAGCCCTAACAGGGGCTGGACTGAAGCTTTCTTT
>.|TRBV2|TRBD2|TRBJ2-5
CASSRQWGGETQYF
TGTGCCAGCAGTCGGCAGTGGGGGGGAGAGACCCAGTACTTC
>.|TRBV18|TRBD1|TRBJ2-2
CASSPLETGVTGELFF
TGTGCCAGCTCACCCTTGGAGACAGGGGTTACCGGGGAGCTGTTTTTT
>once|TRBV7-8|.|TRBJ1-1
CASSSGGGAFF
TGTGCCAGCAGCTCCGGCGGGGGAGCTTTCTTT
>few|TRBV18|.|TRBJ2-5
CASSPSRQETQYF
TGTGCCAGCTCACCGTCACGGCAAGAGACCCAGTACTTC
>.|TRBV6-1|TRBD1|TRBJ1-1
CASSETTGGLNTEAFF
TGTGCCAGCAGTGAAACAACAGGGGGCCTGAACACTGAAGCTTTCTTT